A single sample gave rise to the 3 T cell receptor beta chains below, sequenced in a study of blood T cells in healthy people across ages. Primed by a sample-barcoded 5' primer and a J-beta primer mix, a second PCR proceeded for 7 to 11 cycles. TCRdb recomputed calls from the 5' RACE reads with MiXCR, one row per CDR3 protein. The profile shows hundreds of thousands of distinct CDR3 sequences, roughly 32% of them singletons. The sequenced sample was blood. The receptor set was obtained from a woman at least 80 years old in good health.

This clonotype was recorded only once. A much larger clone lies a single base off, so this may be a read error. V usage is TRBV6-6 and J usage is TRBJ2-7; 9 nucleotides line up with TRBD1. Germline CDR1 MNHNY, CDR2 SVGAGI (reference sequence). The CDR3 loop spans 16 amino acids. The CDR3 sequence: CAGSDRDRVTAKEQYF. CDR3 in DNA: TGTGCCGGCAGTGACCGGGACAGGGTAACGGCGAAAGAGCAGTACTTC.

This clonotype was detected only a few times. This chain joins TRBV9 and TRBJ1-6; a weak D match, TRBD1 (5 bases). V was shortened by 0 bases and J by 6 bases, with 13 bases between the two germline ends. This CDR3 has 16 residues. Germline CDR1 and CDR2: SGDLS and YYNGEE. The CDR3 nucleotides are TGTGCCAGCAGCGTAGGGGGGAGGCTGATTAATTCACCCCTCCACTTT. This encodes CASSVGGRLINSPLHF.

The chain has TRBV20-1 and TRBJ2-1; 8 bases agree with TRBD2. V was pared by 3 bases and J by 5 bases, with 9 bases of the junction left unmatched. The CDR3 is 15 amino acids. The V gene's germline CDR1 is DFQATT and CDR2 SNEGSKA (reference sequence). The CDR3 reads CSASYAGRDDNEQFF. The CDR3 coding sequence is TGCAGTGCTAGCTATGCCGGGAGGGACGACAATGAGCAGTTCTTC.